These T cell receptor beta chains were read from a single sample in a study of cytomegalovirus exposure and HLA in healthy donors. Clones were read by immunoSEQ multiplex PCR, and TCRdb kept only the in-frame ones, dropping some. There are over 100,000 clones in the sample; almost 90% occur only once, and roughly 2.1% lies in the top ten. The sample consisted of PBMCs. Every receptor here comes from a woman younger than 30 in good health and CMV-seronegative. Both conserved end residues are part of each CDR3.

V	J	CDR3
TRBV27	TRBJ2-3	CASSQFSGGANTQYF
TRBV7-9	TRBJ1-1	CASSLQGRNTEAFF
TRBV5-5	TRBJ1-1	CASSKEVDRANTEAFF
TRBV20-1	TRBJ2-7	CRARGTNEQYF
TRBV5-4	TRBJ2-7	CASSGGTGEEQYF
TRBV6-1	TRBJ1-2	CASSEGDRGRMGGYTF
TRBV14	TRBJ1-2	CASSKSGRGRNGYTF
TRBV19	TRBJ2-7	CASSEPGQGEGYEQYF
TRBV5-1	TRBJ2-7	CASSLAYSGRVDEQYF
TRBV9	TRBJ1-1	CASSVGGSMNTEAFF
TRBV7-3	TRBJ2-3	CASSSGQGVNPDTQYF
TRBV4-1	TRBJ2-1	CASSQARVLLISYNEQFF
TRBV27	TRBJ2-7	CASSLEPPGLAISYRDEQYF
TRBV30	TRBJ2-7	CAWGSSYEQYF
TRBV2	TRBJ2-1	CASSEAGRYNEQFF
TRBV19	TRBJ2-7	CASSGRRGSYEQYF
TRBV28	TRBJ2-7	CASSSTRYEQYF
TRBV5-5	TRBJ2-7	CASSRRQGAYEQYF
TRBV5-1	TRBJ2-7	CASSPRGRVYEQYF
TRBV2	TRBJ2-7	CASTNPSGNEQYF
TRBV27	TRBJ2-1	CASSSGQAGTNEQFF
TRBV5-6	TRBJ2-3	CASSLTGSTDTQYF
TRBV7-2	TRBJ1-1	CASSLPGPLEAFF
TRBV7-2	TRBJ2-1	CASSLVGTSEYNEQFF
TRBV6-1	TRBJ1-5	CASSEGGQPQHF
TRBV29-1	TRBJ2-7	CSVVRGPTGGQYF
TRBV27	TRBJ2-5	CASGVRGGQETQYF
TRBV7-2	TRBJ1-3	CASSLEGGFSGNTIYF
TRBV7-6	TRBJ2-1	CASSSFVYNEQFF
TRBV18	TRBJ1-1	CASSVGGIGNTEAFF
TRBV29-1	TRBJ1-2	CSVVRGEDYGYTF
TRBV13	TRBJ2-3	CASSPELAGDLGDTQYF
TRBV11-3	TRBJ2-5	CASSLGLAGETQYF
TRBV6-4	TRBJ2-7	CASSPTYAAPEQYF
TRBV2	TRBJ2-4	CASSEELSTGGRNIQYF
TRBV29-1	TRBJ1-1	CSVLHRGPDTEAFF
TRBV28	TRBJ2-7	CASSFSSGQYEQYF
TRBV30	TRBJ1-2	CAWSTTGTGYGYTF
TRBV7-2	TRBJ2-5	CASSSLGGETQYF
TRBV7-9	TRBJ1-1	CASSLAAVRGTEAFF
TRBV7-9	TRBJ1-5	CASSLDQVQPQHF